A single sample gave rise to the 16 T cell receptor beta chains below, sequenced in a study of radiation and T cells in renal cell carcinoma. Repertoires were generated with immunoSEQ multiplex PCR, while TCRdb's copy carries only in-frame clones and drops some. The repertoire consists of over 120,000 clones, with about 88% occurring once and the leading ten covering around 17%. Time point meaning: blood 4 weeks post-SBRT, at nephrectomy. Regarding treatment: 15 Gy SBRT to primary tumor, nephrectomy 4 weeks later. The sequenced sample was blood, obtained from a patient whose treatment included radiotherapy and nephrectomy. The origin of the receptors is a woman between 45 and 60 years old with renal cell carcinoma.

V and J are TRBV5-1 and TRBJ2-1; no reliable D call. The length of the CDR3 is 13 residues. V was pared by 0 bases and J by 7 bases, with 8 bases between. The germline CDR1 and CDR2 sequences are SGHRS and YFSETQ. This CDR3 is CASSLAEPNEQFF. As DNA, the CDR3 is TGCGCCAGCAGCTTGGCCGAGCCGAATGAGCAGTTCTTC.

The V call is TRBV9, the J call TRBJ1-2; TRBD1 might be the D (6 bases). Trimming pared 4 bases from V and 2 bases from J, leaving 9 bases between. Germline V lookup: CDR1 SGDLS, CDR2 YYNGEE. There are 13 residues in the CDR3. The CDR3 nucleotides are TGTGCCAGCAGCAAGACAGGAAACTATGGCTACACCTTC. Residues: CASSKTGNYGYTF.

This clone has only one observation. This sequence joins TRBV14 and TRBJ2-1, with TRBD2 matching over 7 bases. The CDR3 extends over 17 amino acids. Germline V gives CDR1 SGHDN, CDR2 FVKESK. V gave up 5 bases and J gave up 4 bases; unmatched junction bases: 14. The chain's CDR3 is CASSARGRASGYNEQFF. As DNA, the CDR3 is TGTGCCAGCAGCGCAAGGGGCCGGGCTAGCGGTTACAATGAGCAGTTCTTC. Filled out from reference TRBV14 and TRBJ2-1, the complete variable domain reads EAGVTQFPSHSVIEKGQTVTLRCDPISGHDNLYWYRRVMGKEIKFLLHFVKESKQDESGMPNNRFLAERTGGTYSTLKVQPAELEDSGVYFCASSARGRASGYNEQFFGPGTRLTVL.

The chain employs TRBV7-2 and TRBJ2-7, with unresolved D. The CDR3 has 15 amino acids. Germline V lookup: CDR1 SGHTA, CDR2 FQGNSA. V was pared by 2 bases and J by 4 bases, with 15 bases between. CDR3 DNA: TGTGCCAGCAGCTTAATGGGCAGACAAGGTTACGAGCAGTACTTC. This encodes CASSLMGRQGYEQYF.

Comment on this clone: Other DNA sequences from this sample encode an identical CDR3 as well. The chain has TRBV5-1 and TRBJ2-5; D is uncertain. Germline V gene lookup returns CDR1 SGHRS and CDR2 YFSETQ. Deletions cut 0 bases from V and 1 base from J, with 7 bases between. This CDR3 has 14 amino acids. The CDR3 DNA is TGCGCCAGCAGCTTGGGCGGCCGCCAAGAGACCCAGTACTTC. Protein sequence: CASSLGGRQETQYF.

The genes are TRBV6-5 and TRBJ2-3, with TRBD1 matching over 10 bases. The V gene's germline CDR1 is MNHEY and CDR2 SVGAGI. This CDR3 spans 15 amino acids. V lost 2 bases, J lost 5 bases, and 4 bases stayed unmatched. The CDR3 loop reads CASSYDRGRIDTQYF. For the CDR3, the DNA is TGTGCCAGCAGTTACGACAGGGGGCGTATAGATACGCAGTATTTT.

J is TRBJ2-5 and V is TRBV4-3; D perhaps matches TRBD2 (6 bases). Trimming removed 1 base from V and 5 bases from J, with 8 bases in between. The germline CDR1 and CDR2 sequences are LGHNA and YSLEER. CDR3 length: 13 amino acids. The CDR3 protein is CASSQGRGETQYF. Here the CDR3 DNA reads TGCGCCAGCAGCCAAGGACGGGGGGAGACCCAGTACTTC.

The gene calls are TRBV5-1 and TRBJ2-1, with TRBD2 as a possible D gene (5 bases). Germline CDR1 is SGHRS and CDR2 is YFSETQ. The CDR3 consists of 15 residues. V gave up 4 bases and J gave up 6 bases, with 17 bases separating them. DNA for the CDR3: TGCGCCAGCAGCCCGGACTTCTCTTCGGCCAATGAGCAGTTCTTC. This gives the protein CASSPDFSSANEQFF.

The chain uses TRBV7-2 and TRBJ2-5; 9 positions agree with TRBD2. Germline CDR1 reads SGHTA; CDR2 reads FQGNSA. CDR3 length equals 16 residues. Trimming took 4 bases from V and 5 from J; bases not matched to a gene: 11. The CDR3 spells CASSSGLARSHETQYF. DNA of the CDR3: TGTGCCAGCAGCTCGGGACTAGCTAGGTCCCATGAGACCCAGTACTTC.

The chain couples TRBV7-3 to TRBJ1-1; D uncertain. Germline values: CDR1 SGHTA, CDR2 FQGTGA. V was pared by 5 bases and J by 0 bases, with 13 bases between. CDR3 length: 15 amino acids. CDR3 DNA: TGTGCCAGCAGCCAATTGGGCAGCATGAACACTGAAGCTTTCTTT. As protein: CASSQLGSMNTEAFF.

The chain links TRBV18 to TRBJ1-2, with D possibly being TRBD1 (6 bases). Trimming cost V 4 bases and J 3 bases, with 12 bases left between them. The CDR3 length is 14 residues. The germline gives CDR1 KGHSH, CDR2 LQKENI. As DNA, the CDR3 is TGTGCCAGCTCACGGGATTCAGGGGACTATGGCTACACCTTC. It is translated as CASSRDSGDYGYTF.

The chain combines TRBV5-1 with TRBJ1-2; 7 nucleotides match TRBD1. Trimming took 0 bases from V and 4 from J; bases not matched to a gene: 6. Germline V CDR1 and CDR2: SGHRS, YFSETQ. This CDR3 has 15 amino acids. The DNA for the CDR3 is TGCGCCAGCAGCTTGGAGCTAGGGACAGTCTATGGCTACACCTTC. It specifies CASSLELGTVYGYTF.

V is TRBV19 and J is TRBJ2-1, with 8 bases aligning to TRBD2. The germline CDR1 and CDR2 sequences are LNHDA and SQIVND (reference sequence). This CDR3 contains 15 residues. Losses at the gene ends were 3 bases for V and 3 bases for J; bases not matched to a gene: 4. DNA for the CDR3: TGTGCCAGTAGTATGGTTAGCGGGGTCTACAATGAGCAGTTCTTC. Its translation: CASSMVSGVYNEQFF.

J is TRBJ2-1 and V is TRBV28; weak D call: TRBD2 (5 bases). The V end lost 8 bases, the J end lost 5 bases, and 10 bases lay between the germline ends. The CDR3 runs 12 residues. Looked up from germline, CDR1 is MDHEN and CDR2 is SYDVKM. CDR3 residues: CASGSGHNEQFF. DNA of the CDR3: TGTGCCAGCGGGAGCGGCCACAATGAGCAGTTCTTC.

V is TRBV5-1 and J is TRBJ2-3; 11 bases map to TRBD2. Germline CDR1 and CDR2: SGHRS and YFSETQ. The CDR3 loop spans 14 amino acids. Trimming took 9 bases from V and 6 from J; bases not matched to a gene: 9. The CDR3 region has the DNA TGCGCCACCGCGACTAGCGGGACTGCGGATACGCAGTATTTT. Amino acids: CATATSGTADTQYF.

The chain uses TRBV6-6 and TRBJ1-5, with no clear D. The germline V and J ends were trimmed by 0 bases and 2 bases, with 8 bases remaining between them. Per germline, CDR1 MNHNY and CDR2 SVGAGI (reference sequence). This CDR3 spans 15 amino acids. CDR3 protein: CASSYSKDGNQPQHF. The CDR3, as DNA: TGTGCCAGCAGTTACTCGAAGGATGGCAATCAGCCCCAGCATTTT.